This note documents a single T cell receptor beta chain sequence. The germline V gene has CDR1 KGHSH and CDR2 LQKENI. The V end was cut by 2 bases, the J end by 6 bases, with 10 bases between. CDR3 length: 14 residues. The assay was immunoSEQ multiplex PCR, and TCRdb's table has in-frame clones only and misses some. The table includes approximately 120,000 clones, about 87% detected once. This entry belongs to a study of identifying expanded T cells in peripheral blood. This receptor was identified in a person between 18 and 75 years old in good health. This chain connects TRBV18 to TRBJ1-4; D gene unclear. Sequencing was done on a sample of blood. CDR3 sequence: CASSPTGNDEKLFF. CDR3 nucleotide sequence: TGTGCCAGCTCACCAACTGGGAACGATGAAAAACTGTTTTTT.